What follows are 6 T cell receptor beta chains derived from one specimen sequenced in a study of cytomegalovirus exposure and HLA in healthy donors. This table comes from immunoSEQ multiplex PCR, and its TCRdb copy is limited to in-frame clones, with some not included. Of approximately 190,000 clones in the sample, around 84% were seen once. Source material: PBMCs. All receptors come from a young woman in good health and CMV-seropositive.

The rearrangement joins TRBV6-5 to TRBJ2-7, with TRBD1 matching 7 bases. Trimming took 6 bases from V and 1 from J; bases not matched to a gene: 6. Germline V gene lookup returns CDR1 MNHEY and CDR2 SVGAGI. The CDR3 runs 14 residues. The CDR3 loop is CASRLSRGSYEQYF. As DNA, the CDR3 is TGTGCCAGCAGACTATCCAGGGGGTCCTACGAGCAGTACTTC.

The gene calls are TRBV15 and TRBJ2-4, with TRBD1 identical over 7 bases. Trimming took 1 base from V and 0 from J; bases not matched to a gene: 12. Looked up from germline, CDR1 is LNHNV and CDR2 is YYDKDF (reference sequence). The CDR3 has 19 amino acids. The CDR3 coding sequence is TGTGCCACCAGCAGAGGCCTACCGGGACAGACCAAAGCCAAAAACATTCAGTACTTC. Protein: CATSRGLPGQTKAKNIQYF.

This clone was counted a few times. The chain combines TRBV4-2 with TRBJ2-1; 11 nucleotides line up with TRBD2. The CDR3 contains 18 residues. Germline CDR1 reads LGHNA; CDR2 reads YNFKEQ. The V gene end was trimmed by 3 bases and the J gene end by 9 bases; junction bases not matched to a gene: 16. DNA for the CDR3: TGTGCCAGCAGCCACCCCTTACCCACTAGCGGGAGTTACGCTGAGCAGTTCTTC. It yields the protein CASSHPLPTSGSYAEQFF.

This chain connects TRBV28 to TRBJ2-1, with D possibly TRBD2 on 5 matching bases. V lost 7 bases and J 7 bases, leaving 17 bases between the germline ends. Germline CDR1 MDHEN, CDR2 SYDVKM. There are 14 residues in the CDR3. CDR3 DNA sequence: TGTGCCAGCACGAGACTCGTAGGGAGAAATGAGCAGTTCTTC. Translated: CASTRLVGRNEQFF.

CDR3 sequence: CASSTLRDRGFNEQFF. The CDR3 nucleotides are TGTGCCAGCAGCACTCTCCGGGACAGGGGTTTCAATGAGCAGTTCTTC. J is TRBJ2-1 and V is TRBV9; 10 nucleotides match TRBD1. V was pared by 4 bases and J by 6 bases, with 10 bases of the junction left unmatched. The CDR3 runs to 16 residues. Per the germline V gene, CDR1 is SGDLS and CDR2 is YYNGEE.

The chain employs TRBV7-2 and TRBJ2-7, with D hard to call. The V and J ends lost 2 bases and 5 bases respectively, with 13 bases between them. There are 14 residues in the CDR3. The V gene's germline CDR1 is SGHTA and CDR2 FQGNSA. The DNA for the CDR3 is TGTGCCAGCAGCTTATATTCGGTTTTCAACGAGCAGTACTTC. Encoded protein: CASSLYSVFNEQYF.